Listed here are 21 T cell receptor beta chains from one sample, sequenced in a study of regulatory T cells in long-lasting Graves disease. Arm-PCR of CDR3 regions and iRepertoire HTBI primers were used to build TCR beta libraries. One entry per CDR3 protein results from TCRdb running MiXCR on the multiplex PCR reads. Of about 540,000 distinct CDR3 sequences listed, less than 15% are singletons. The time point here: newly diagnosed GD, antithyroid drugs for less than 3 months. The TCR library was prepared using RNA isolated from PBMCs. This same sample was also taken into another study, of T cells in Graves' hyperthyroidism and ophthalmopathy.

Sample: peripheral blood mononuclear cells (PBMCs), taken at new diagnosis, from a patient treated with antithyroid drugs. All receptors come from a man under 40 with Graves disease.

As to this clonotype: A much bigger clone sits one base away, suggesting this may be a read error. The chain combines TRBV6-2 or TRBV6-3 with TRBJ2-3, with TRBD2 matching 10 bases. Germline V gives CDR1 MNHEY, CDR2 SVGEGT. The CDR3 extends over 16 amino acids. Here the CDR3 reads CATTSGTRTSTDTQCF. The CDR3, as DNA: TGTGCCACCACTAGCGGGACACGGACGAGCACAGATACGCAGTGTTTT.

The table lists this clonotype with many counts. This rearrangement joins TRBV29-1 to TRBJ2-5; TRBD1 or TRBD2 may be the D gene (5 bases each). Germline V lookup: CDR1 SQVTM, CDR2 ANQGSEA. The CDR3 is 14 residues long. V was shortened by 7 bases and J by 4 bases, with 19 bases between the two germline ends. The CDR3 protein is CSAAEGVGGETQYF. The DNA for the CDR3 is TGCAGCGCCGCCGAAGGCGTTGGGGGAGAGACCCAGTACTTC.

This clonotype was seen at least ten times. The chain links TRBV11-2 to TRBJ2-3, with 9 bases aligning to TRBD2. V trimming: 4 bases; J trimming: 10 bases; junction bases outside the gene matches: 21. CDR1 is SGHAT and CDR2 is FQNNGV in the germline V gene. This CDR3 comprises 18 residues. CDR3 residues: CASSSPRGRAGWQVAQYF. The CDR3 nucleotides are TGTGCCAGCAGCTCCCCTCGCGGGAGGGCCGGTTGGCAAGTGGCGCAGTATTTT.

This clonotype was found many times. This sequence joins TRBV6-1 and TRBJ1-1; D gene uncertain. Germline-derived CDR1 and CDR2 are MNHNS and SASEGT. CDR3 length equals 13 residues. Trimming stripped 8 bases from V and 1 base from J, with 11 bases between. The CDR3 loop reads CASAATENTEAFF. CDR3 nucleotides: TGTGCCAGCGCCGCAACTGAGAACACTGAAGCTTTCTTT.

Many counts were recorded for this clonotype. This chain uses TRBV12-3 or TRBV12-4 with TRBJ1-4; D unresolved. The CDR3 totals 12 residues. V was pared by 7 bases and J by 8 bases, with 11 bases between. The CDR3 DNA reads TGTGCCAGCAAAACCCCAAGAGAAAAACTGTTTTTT. This codes for CASKTPREKLFF.

This clonotype was counted at least ten times. The chain is built from TRBV12-3 or TRBV12-4 and TRBJ1-5, with no clear D. V was clipped by 4 bases and J by 4 bases, with 17 bases between them. This CDR3 has 16 amino acids. The CDR3 nucleotides read TGTGCCAGCAGTTCAGCCTCCGGGAGTAGAAATCAGCCCCAGCATTTT. Its protein is CASSSASGSRNQPQHF.

This clonotype showed up just a few times. The chain employs TRBV27 and TRBJ2-1; a weak D match, TRBD2 (6 bases). V shed 6 bases and J shed 7 bases, with 13 bases lying between them. The CDR3 runs to 13 residues. Germline CDR1 and CDR2: MNHEY and SMNVEV (reference sequence). The CDR3 region is CASSGSLRNEQFF. DNA for the CDR3: TGTGCCAGCAGCGGGAGTTTGAGGAATGAGCAGTTCTTC.

This clonotype has a count of ten or more. This chain links TRBV5-1 with TRBJ2-1, with D possibly TRBD1 on 5 matching bases. Germline V gene data show CDR1 as SGHRS and CDR2 as YFSETQ. The CDR3 runs 15 residues. V was trimmed by 7 bases and J by 5 bases, leaving 19 bases between them. CDR3 bases: TGCGCCAGCGGCCTGGGGCAGGGAAAAGACAATGAGCAGTTCTTC. Amino acids: CASGLGQGKDNEQFF. Complete variable domain (other parts from reference TRBV5-1 and TRBJ2-1): KAGVTQTPRYLIKTRGQQVTLSCSPISGHRSVSWYQQTPGQGLQFLFEYFSETQRNKGNFPGRFSGRQFSNSRSEMNVSTLELGDSALYLCASGLGQGKDNEQFFGPGTRLTVL.

This clonotype occurred many times. The CDR3 DNA is TGTGCCAGCGGTCGAGGGCGGCTTAATGAAAAACTGTTTTTT. It specifies CASGRGRLNEKLFF. This sequence joins TRBV16 and TRBJ1-4, with D hard to call. Germline-derived CDR1 and CDR2 are KGHSY and FQNENV. V lost 8 bases, J lost 4 bases, and 14 bases lay in between. The CDR3 has 14 amino acids.

This clonotype showed up many times. The gene calls are TRBV7-9 and TRBJ1-1; D uncertain. Trimming removed 3 bases at V and 3 bases at J, with 5 bases between. Germline CDR1 SEHNR, CDR2 FQNEAQ (reference sequence). The CDR3 covers 12 residues. CDR3 DNA: TGTGCCAGCAGCTTGTCCCACACTGAAGCTTTCTTT. Residues: CASSLSHTEAFF. The complete variable domain, with remaining parts taken from reference TRBV7-9 and TRBJ1-1, reads DTGVSQNPRHKITKRGQNVTFRCDPISEHNRLYWYRQTLGQGPEFLTYFQNEAQLEKSRLLSDRFSAERPKGSFSTLEIQRTEQGDSAMYLCASSLSHTEAFFGQGTRLTVV.

This clonotype was counted between two and nine times. The V call is TRBV7-9, the J call TRBJ2-3; D not resolved. Germline V CDR1 and CDR2: SEHNR, FQNEAQ (reference sequence). The V end lost 7 bases, the J end lost 2 bases, and 16 bases lay between the germline ends. This CDR3 comprises 15 residues. The CDR3 loop is CASILGDPPTDTQYF. As DNA, the CDR3 is TGTGCCAGCATCCTAGGAGACCCCCCCACAGATACGCAGTATTTT.

This clonotype has a count of ten or more. V gene TRBV6-2 or TRBV6-3 combines with J gene TRBJ2-1, with 7 bases identical to TRBD2. Germline V gene sequence: CDR1 MNHEY, CDR2 SVGEGT. The J segment lost 2 bases and the V segment lost 5 bases, leaving 6 bases of the junction unmatched. This CDR3 has 15 amino acids. CDR3 region: CASSLEGGTYNEQFF. DNA of the CDR3: TGTGCCAGCAGTCTGGAGGGAGGGACCTACAATGAGCAGTTCTTC.

V usage is TRBV29-1 and J usage is TRBJ1-1, with D hard to call. V lost 7 bases, J lost 1 base, and 13 bases lay in between. Germline-derived CDR1 and CDR2 are SQVTM and ANQGSEA. The CDR3 is 13 amino acids. In nucleotides, the CDR3 is TGCAGCGGGGAGTGGGGTCCGAACACTGAAGCTTTCTTT. Its translation: CSGEWGPNTEAFF.

This clonotype was seen a handful of times. The chain links TRBV2 to TRBJ2-7; weak D call: TRBD1 (5 bases). With 4 bases removed from V and 6 bases from J, the gap between germline ends came to 16 bases. The CDR3 is 14 residues long. The V gene's germline CDR1 is SNHLY and CDR2 FYNNEI. This CDR3 is CASSGPAAGLEQYF. The CDR3 region has the DNA TGTGCCAGCAGTGGCCCCGCGGCAGGGCTCGAGCAGTACTTC.

This clonotype was counted many times. The chain is built from TRBV12-3 or TRBV12-4 and TRBJ2-5; D assignment may be TRBD1 or TRBD2 (5 bases each). The V end was cut by 5 bases, the J end by 7 bases, with 17 bases between. There are 14 residues in the CDR3. The CDR3 nucleotides read TGTGCCAGCAGTACGGGACCTCCGGGTGGGACCCAGTACTTC. It specifies CASSTGPPGGTQYF.

With respect to this clonotype: The junction differs from germline at one of its ends, possibly a read error. The rearrangement joins TRBV19 to TRBJ2-7; TRBD1 agrees at 7 bases. Germline CDR1 reads LNHDA; CDR2 reads SQIVND (reference sequence). This CDR3 is built from 17 residues. In nucleotides, the CDR3 is TGTGCCAGTAGTATCGGTCGGACAGGCCTTAACTCCTACGAGCAGCACTTC. This gives the protein CASSIGRTGLNSYEQHF.

This clonotype has ten or more counts. V gene TRBV12-3 or TRBV12-4 combines with J gene TRBJ2-5; tentative D call: TRBD1 (6 bases). Between the trimmed V and J ends, which lost 7 bases and 1 base, there was a span of 25 bases. This CDR3 spans 18 amino acids. The CDR3 loop is CASKLSKAAGALQETQYF. For the CDR3, the DNA is TGTGCCAGCAAGTTGAGTAAGGCCGCAGGGGCCCTCCAAGAGACCCAGTACTTC.

This clonotype was recorded at least ten times. This chain links TRBV6-1 with TRBJ2-3; D remains unclear. CDR1 is MNHNS, CDR2 SASEGT, per germline. V lost 7 bases and J lost 1, with 12 bases in between. The CDR3 extends over 14 amino acids. CDR3 sequence reads: CASNPSGRTDTQYF. The CDR3 DNA reads as TGTGCCAGCAATCCTTCGGGCCGCACAGATACGCAGTATTTT.

This clonotype was seen more than once but under ten times. This chain uses TRBV28 with TRBJ1-3; 7 nucleotides line up with TRBD1. Germline-derived CDR1 and CDR2 are MDHEN and SYDVKM. This CDR3 spans 14 amino acids. J gave up 3 bases and V 8 bases, and 7 bases lay outside the gene matches. The CDR3 sequence is CASLAGGSGNTIYF. In nucleotides, the CDR3 is TGTGCCAGCCTGGCAGGGGGAAGTGGAAACACCATATATTTT.

This clonotype was seen only a few times. This chain links TRBV20-1 with TRBJ2-3; 9 bases are a match to TRBD2. Per germline, CDR1 DFQATT and CDR2 SNEGSKA (reference sequence). The CDR3 length is 16 residues. The J segment lost 2 bases and the V segment lost 5 bases, leaving 11 bases of the junction unmatched. The CDR3 spells CSAPSRLAGNTDTQYF. CDR3 nucleotides: TGCAGTGCTCCTAGTCGGCTAGCGGGAAACACAGATACGCAGTATTTT.

This clonotype has a count of ten or more. J is TRBJ1-5 and V is TRBV24-1, with D possibly being TRBD1 (5 bases). The CDR3 runs to 13 residues. From germline, CDR1 is KGHDR and CDR2 SFDVKD. Trimming removed 10 bases from V and 3 bases from J, with 12 bases in between. CDR3 sequence: CATRAGFNQPQHF. The CDR3 DNA reads as TGTGCCACGAGAGCAGGGTTCAATCAGCCCCAGCATTTT.